This T cell receptor beta chain came from a study of CD4+ T cells in melanoma. Study findings and constraints: Reportedly, melanoma neoantigen-specific CD4+ T cells showed varied differentiation states. A reported correlation linked neoantigen-specific CD4+ T cells to CD8+, macrophage and B cell function.

Details on this clone: Its target is unknown.

V dropped 4 bases and J dropped 12 bases, with 15 bases sitting between them. Looked up from germline, CDR1 is MNHEY and CDR2 is SMNVEV (reference sequence). This CDR3 has 13 residues. Data came from immunoSEQ multiplex PCR; TCRdb stores just in-frame clones and leaves some out. Seen here are about 50,000 clones, about 91% observed once, and the top ten hold roughly 10%. This TCR came from a human donor with melanoma. The chain joins TRBV27 to TRBJ1-4; tentatively, D is TRBD1 (5 bases). The specimen was peripheral blood. CDR3 coding DNA: TGTGCCAGCAGTTCCCCAGGGAGTAAGGAACTGTTTTTT. The encoded protein is CASSSPGSKELFF.